This T cell receptor (beta chain) was profiled in a study of T cells in tuberculosis (dated by TCRdb to 2017 to 2018). About the study as a whole: To characterize T cells specific for the mycobacterial lipid antigen glucose monomycolate (GMM), the study used CD1B tetramers together with high-throughput TCR immunosequencing.

A note on this clone: One base away there is no much larger clone; base qualities are not given.

Including cysteine and phenylalanine, the CDR3 has 13 amino acids. Here the CDR3 DNA is all that survives: 39 bases in frame from base 1. Based on the germline V gene, the CDR1 and CDR2 sequences are MNHNS and SASEGT. Germline trimming amounts to 7 bases on V and 3 bases on J, with 4 as the count of junction bases outside the gene matches. TCR-alpha and TCR-beta chains were sequenced unpaired, so chain pairing information was not available. TCR libraries were generated with the immunoSEQ multiplex PCR assay, using TCR-beta and/or TCR-alpha/delta assays for each sample. The amplified TCR libraries were sequenced using the Illumina high-throughput platform. For the original study's pipeline: Clustering and dimensionality reduction were performed using pairwise TCRdist distances among GMM-specific receptors from ex vivo sorted or in vitro expanded T cells. Sequence motifs, defined by gene usage and CDR3 content, were tested for enrichment in tetramer-positive compared with tetramer-negative populations. TCRdb retrieved this table from immuneACCESS and kept in-frame rearrangements only. Not all clones are present; in checked studies, unresolved V genes account for under half, and no reason is known for the remainder. The DNA was the basis for D and trimming; V, J and clone size are from that table. The sample table holds tens of thousands of clones, of which roughly 88% were seen once. The ten largest clones represent 1.5% to 2% of the sample.

Thawed, overnight-rested PBMC were stained with GMM-loaded CD1B tetramer, a Live/Dead dye and anti-CD3, then sorted on a FACS Aria II. C32 glucose monomycolate purified from Rhodococcus equi was loaded onto CD1B tetramers. Before cryopreservation, the PBMC used for tetramer sorting had been depleted of CD14-expressing monocytes as part of a separate study. About 100,000 tetramer-negative cells were sorted from each donor and analyzed alongside the tetramer-positive cells. GMM-loaded CD1B tetramers were used to sort antigen-specific T cells from four healthy South African adults. The paper's findings and limits, for the study overall: T cells binding the CD1B-GMM tetramer with low affinity may have been missed by the stringent sort gate.

The TCR sequence derives from an adult woman with latent tuberculosis. Sample: CD1b-GMM tetramer-negative cells sorted from PBMCs. The cell subset or site label here, explained by the study, means: T cells not binding CD1B-GMM tetramer, sorted from same donor. The chain is encoded by TRBV6-1 joined to TRBJ2-7; the junction holds 9 bases that match TRBD1. CDR3 region: CASKGQGFYEQYF. The sequenced DNA is TGTGCCAGCAAAGGACAGGGGTTCTACGAGCAGTACTTC.